The clone carrying this TCR beta chain has a handful of counts. The data were obtained in a study of blood T cell repertoires in COVID-19. The protocol was immunoSEQ multiplex PCR, while the TCRdb copy is restricted to in-frame clones and leaves out a portion. Here the sample spans about 240,000 clones, roughly 80% being singletons. Specimen: peripheral blood. This clonotype was sampled from a woman of 80 years or more with acute or convalescent COVID-19.

Here the CDR3 reads CASSLTGSEQYF. The CDR3 DNA is TGTGCCAGCAGTTTGACAGGCTCCGAGCAGTACTTC. The gene calls are TRBV6-6 and TRBJ2-7, with D perhaps matching TRBD1 (6 bases). The germline V and J ends were trimmed by 4 bases and 6 bases, with 10 bases remaining between them. The CDR3 loop spans 12 amino acids. Per germline, CDR1 MNHNY and CDR2 SVGAGI (reference sequence).